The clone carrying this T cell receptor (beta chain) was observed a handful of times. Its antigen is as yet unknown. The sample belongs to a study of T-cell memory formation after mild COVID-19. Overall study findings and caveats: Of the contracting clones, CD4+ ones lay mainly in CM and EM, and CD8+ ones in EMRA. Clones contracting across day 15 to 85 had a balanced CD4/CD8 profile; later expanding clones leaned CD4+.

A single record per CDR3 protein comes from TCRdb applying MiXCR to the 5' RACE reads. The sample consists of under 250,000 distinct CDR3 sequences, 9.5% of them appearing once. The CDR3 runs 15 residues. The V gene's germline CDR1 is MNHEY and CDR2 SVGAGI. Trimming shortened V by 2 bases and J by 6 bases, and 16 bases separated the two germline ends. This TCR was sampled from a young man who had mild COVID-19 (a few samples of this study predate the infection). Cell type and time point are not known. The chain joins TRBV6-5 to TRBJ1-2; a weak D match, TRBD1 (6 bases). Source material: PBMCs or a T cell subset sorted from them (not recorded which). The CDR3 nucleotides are TGTGCCAGCAGTTACGTAAACACAGGGTCGAATGGCTACACCTTC. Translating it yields CASSYVNTGSNGYTF.